This entry lists 5 T cell receptor beta chains sequenced from one sample in a study of shared clonotypes between healthy human individuals. The data were produced by immunoSEQ multiplex PCR, yet TCRdb's version contains in-frame clones alone and is incomplete. The table records some 2 million clones, 85% to 95% of them present only once. The sequencing sample was made of naive CD4+ T cells sorted from blood. Subset noted: CD45RA+ positively selected. The receptors originated from a man aged 18 to 35 in good health.

The V call is TRBV10-3, the J call TRBJ1-1; possible D gene TRBD1, 5 bases. The CDR3 sequence is 14 residues long. Per germline, CDR1 ENHRY and CDR2 SYGVKD. Trimming took 11 bases from V and 4 from J, leaving 20 bases between them. This CDR3 reads CASGDSHAGTEAFF. Written as DNA, the CDR3 is TGTGCCTCGGGGGATTCCCACGCGGGCACTGAAGCTTTCTTT.

The rearrangement joins TRBV30 to TRBJ2-3, with TRBD2 matching over 7 bases. V gave up 0 bases and J gave up 0 bases; unmatched junction bases: 6. This CDR3 spans 16 amino acids. Germline CDR1 reads GTSNPN; CDR2 reads SVGIG (reference sequence). CDR3 nucleotides: TGTGCCTGGAGTGTAGGGAATAGCGGGAGCACAGATACGCAGTATTTT. It is translated as CAWSVGNSGSTDTQYF.

V is TRBV5-1 and J is TRBJ1-3; the match to TRBD1 covers 7 bases. CDR3 length: 16 amino acids. After removal of 0 bases from V and 0 bases from J, the junction contained 3 bases not matched to a gene. Germline values: CDR1 SGHRS, CDR2 YFSETQ. The CDR3 protein is CASSLEGALSGNTIYF. The CDR3 nucleotides are TGCGCCAGCAGCTTGGAGGGGGCGCTCTCTGGAAACACCATATATTTT.

The rearrangement joins TRBV28 to TRBJ1-5, with D tentatively TRBD1 (6 bases). Germline V gene data show CDR1 as MDHEN and CDR2 as SYDVKM. The CDR3 runs 15 residues. With 3 bases removed from V and 3 bases from J, the gap between germline ends came to 12 bases. The CDR3 is CASSLTGRNNQPQHF. Here the CDR3 DNA reads TGTGCCAGCAGTTTGACAGGACGGAACAATCAGCCCCAGCATTTT.

The V call is TRBV5-1, the J call TRBJ2-5; TRBD1 matches at 11 bases. Germline V gene lookup returns CDR1 SGHRS and CDR2 YFSETQ. V lost 4 bases to trimming and J lost 1 base; unmatched junction nucleotides: 3. This CDR3 region has 15 residues. CDR3 bases: TGCGCCAGCAGCAGGACAGGGGGCAGCCAAGAGACCCAGTACTTC. Encoded protein: CASSRTGGSQETQYF.